Listed here is a single TCR beta chain. Other nucleotide sequences in the sample specify the same CDR3. Positively selected for CCR7, the CD45RO-negative cells used as naive CD8 cells excluded terminally differentiated effector memory CD45RA+ cells. This sample was taken from a study of shared clonotypes between healthy human individuals. The repertoire was sequenced with immunoSEQ multiplex PCR; TCRdb's copy has only in-frame clones and lacks some. The sample includes just over 2,000,000 clones, around 96% of them seen just once. Germline CDR1 MNHEY, CDR2 SMNVEV (reference sequence). With 2 bases removed from V and 2 bases from J, the gap between germline ends came to 7 bases. CDR3 length equals 14 residues.

This chain joins TRBV27 and TRBJ1-5; D possibly corresponds to TRBD1 (5 bases). The sequenced sample consisted of naive CD8+ T cells sorted from blood. The clonotype comes from a man between 18 and 35 years old in good health. CDR3 region: CASSLGQGNQPQHF. Written as DNA, the CDR3 is TGTGCCAGCAGTTTAGGACAAGGCAATCAGCCCCAGCATTTT.